These 8 T cell receptor beta chains originate from one sample sequenced in a study of blood T cell repertoires in COVID-19. Generated by immunoSEQ multiplex PCR, the TCRdb table keeps only in-frame clones and is missing some. The table shows under 350,000 clones, with 65% to 90% occurring only once. Sequenced: PBMCs or T cells enriched from blood (not recorded which). Receptors were obtained from a woman in her thirties or forties with acute COVID-19.

A word on this clone: A junction end diverges from the germline sequence, so it may reflect a read error. This chain uses TRBV7-7 with TRBJ2-5; perhaps TRBD1 as D (8 bases). In germline, CDR1 is SSHAT, CDR2 FNYEAQ (reference sequence). The CDR3 sequence is 15 residues long. The CDR3 here is CASSLARGREETQYF. For the CDR3, the DNA is TGTGCTAGCAGCTTAGCCAGGGGGCGGGAGGAGACCCAGTACTTC.

This clone appeared many times. The gene calls are TRBV9 and TRBJ1-6; possible D gene TRBD1, 5 bases. The CDR3 is 17 amino acids. V was trimmed by 4 bases and J by 4 bases, leaving 18 bases between them. The V gene's germline CDR1 is SGDLS and CDR2 YYNGEE. Here the CDR3 reads CASSRYSQELYNSPLHF. The CDR3 bases are TGTGCCAGCAGCCGTTACTCACAGGAGCTTTATAATTCACCCCTCCACTTT.

This clone has just one count. V and J are TRBV14 and TRBJ1-2; 10 bases are a match to TRBD1. Germline CDR1 reads SGHDN; CDR2 reads FVKESK. The trim removed 4 bases at V and 5 bases at J, leaving 1 base unmatched. There are 13 residues in the CDR3. The CDR3 is CASSRTGGYGYTF. CDR3 DNA: TGTGCCAGCAGCCGGACAGGGGGTTATGGCTACACCTTC. The full variable domain, rest sourced from reference TRBV14 and TRBJ1-2, is EAGVTQFPSHSVIEKGQTVTLRCDPISGHDNLYWYRRVMGKEIKFLLHFVKESKQDESGMPNNRFLAERTGGTYSTLKVQPAELEDSGVYFCASSRTGGYGYTFGSGTRLTVV.

This clone came up once. The chain couples TRBV11-2 to TRBJ1-2, with D maybe TRBD1 (5 bases). With 1 base removed from V and 0 bases from J, the gap between germline ends came to 9 bases. The CDR3 runs 15 residues. Germline-derived CDR1 and CDR2 are SGHAT and FQNNGV. Here the CDR3 reads CASSLVADTNYGYTF. CDR3 sequence (DNA): TGTGCCAGCAGCTTAGTAGCGGACACTAACTATGGCTACACCTTC.

This clone was found once. This chain connects TRBV7-9 to TRBJ2-1, with 10 bases that match TRBD1. Trimming cost V 1 base and J 4 bases; bases outside gene matches: 4. The CDR3 totals 16 residues. Germline values: CDR1 SEHNR, CDR2 FQNEAQ (reference sequence). The CDR3 bases are TGTGCCAGCAGCTTAGGGACAGGGGGGCCGTACAATGAGCAGTTCTTC. Its translation is CASSLGTGGPYNEQFF.

J is TRBJ1-2 and V is TRBV12-3 or TRBV12-4; no reliable D call. The V end was cut by 5 bases, the J end by 4 bases, with 11 bases between. This CDR3 is built from 13 residues. The CDR3 DNA is TGTGCCAGCAGTCCGAGCCGGGGCTATGGCTACACCTTC. Translating gives CASSPSRGYGYTF.

The chain employs TRBV3-1 (or the pseudogene TRBV3-2) and TRBJ2-5, with 11 bases identical to TRBD2. Looked up from germline, CDR1 is LGHDT and CDR2 is YNNKEL (reference sequence). This CDR3 comprises 15 residues. V trimming: 2 bases; J trimming: 3 bases; junction bases outside the gene matches: 2. DNA of the CDR3: TGTGCCAGCAGCCAACCACTAGCGGGGGAAGAGACCCAGTACTTC. It translates to CASSQPLAGEETQYF.

This clone was seen once. The rearrangement links TRBV5-1 to TRBJ1-2, with 7 positions matching TRBD1. Germline CDR1 reads SGHRS; CDR2 reads YFSETQ. The ends lost 4 bases at V and 4 bases at J; junction bases unmatched: 10. This CDR3 has 15 residues. The CDR3 is CASSPGQAFFYGYTF. CDR3 nucleotide sequence: TGCGCCAGCAGCCCCGGACAGGCCTTTTTCTATGGCTACACCTTC.